Sequencing of this T cell receptor beta chain was carried out in a study of CXCR3-negative and CXCR3-positive naive CD8 T cells (dated by TCRdb to the late 2010s). Broadly, across the study: In total, 130 million to 150 million TRB reads were obtained, or roughly 1.5 +/- 0.3 million reads per library. Data from around 11 donors, pooled across two independent experiments, went into the diversity and physicochemical repertoire analyses. TRBV-TRBJ cluster analysis included naive subsets from 5 donors and memory cells from 3 donors.

For each CD8+ T cell subset, flow sorting was done in triplicate, and around 300,000 cells per subset went directly into RLT lysis buffer. To exclude memory contaminants, naive CD8+ T cells were stringently defined as CD45RO-CCR7+CD27+CD95-. Peripheral blood mononuclear cells were isolated from buffy coats using standard density gradient centrifugation. Naive CXCR3-negative and CXCR3-positive CD8+ T cells were flow-sorted on a FACSAria III. Total RNA was extracted from sorted cells with an RNeasy Mini Kit. Study-level results and caveats: Compared with CXCR3-negative naive cells, CXCR3-positive naive cells had TRB CDR3s with higher hydrophobicity (lower Kidera factor 4), lower energy, and higher strength and volume indices. Surface CD5, linked to self-reactivity in mice, was comparable between naive subsets; TCR interaction strength was therefore also inferred from TRB CDR3 physicochemical properties. Freshly isolated PBMCs were used for most assays because CXCR3 expression went down partially after cryopreservation. Repertoire diversity was comparably high in both naive subsets but much lower in memory CD8+ T cells. Naive CXCR3-negative and CXCR3-positive cells from the same donor showed similar TRBV-TRBJ usage, whereas memory cells showed distinct patterns.

Notes on this clonotype: Its antigen has not been determined.

Reads for this sample came from a NextSeq 550. The Human TCR Profiling Kit (MiLaboratory) was used to make UMI-labeled 5' RACE TRB cDNA libraries. The full amount of extracted RNA was used for cDNA synthesis, and the full amount of resulting cDNA was used for PCR amplification. Libraries were prepared in parallel using an identical number of PCR cycles. On the study's bioinformatics: MIGEC and MiXCR extracted about 50,000 +/- 10,000 unique UMI-labeled TRB cDNA molecules per library, requiring at least two reads per UMI. Each library averaged approximately 40,000 +/- 10,000 functional in-frame TRB CDR3 nucleotide clonotypes without stop codons. After each sample was downsampled to 5000 UMI-labeled TRB molecules, VDJtools was used to calculate diversity metrics such as normalized Shannon-Wiener and Chao1. Clonotype-size-weighted physicochemical properties of the central five CDR3 residues (interaction energy, strength, volume and Kidera factor 4) were computed in VDJtools. Reads reprocessed by TCRdb are summarized as one entry per CDR3 protein sequence, and DNA is absent. The V and J calls here are based on TCRdb, not the publication. This sample's records show about 92,000 distinct CDR3 sequences. The ten largest clonotypes hold around 0.82% of the sample.

Looking up the germline V gene yields CDR1 SQVTM and CDR2 ANQGSEA. Measured from the cysteine to the phenylalanine, the CDR3 is 14 residues long. No DNA is listed. What was sequenced was naive CXCR3+ CD8+ T cells from blood. What the cell subset or site label conveys for this sample: CD45RO-CCR7+CD27+CD95- naive CD8+ T cells expressing CXCR3 (TNR3+). The sequence joins TRBV29-1 to TRBJ2-1. The source of this sequence is a human donor in good health. Some clones in this sample may be carry-over from other donors' samples. The CDR3 loop reads CSGLPGLLNNEQFF.